This TCR beta chain was captured by sequencing in a study of T cell responses to AZD1222 COVID-19 vaccine. Study-wide context: Pooled together were second doses at about 4 or about 12 weeks. The study's findings and limits: Two AZD1222 doses significantly raised spike-specific TCR breadth and depth over controls. Across spike, vaccine-associated CD4 TCRs were found, dominant at 160-218 and 743-854.

Produced via immunoSEQ multiplex PCR; TCRdb's table is partial and in-frame only. The data show some 90,000 clones, more than 70% seen once. Concerning this clone itself: Antigen unknown.

The specimen comprised peripheral blood, sampled on day 0 of AZD1222 vaccination. The source of this sequence is an adult in good health.

CDR3 DNA: TGTGCCAGCAGCCGGGAGGGACGGATGGATACGCAGTATTTT. Protein product: CASSREGRMDTQYF. This chain uses TRBV4-2 with TRBJ2-3; TRBD2 matches at 7 bases. This CDR3 comprises 14 residues. The germline CDR1 and CDR2 sequences are LGHNA and YNFKEQ. The junction had 7 bases not matched to a gene; V was cut back by 4 bases and J by 6 bases.